This T cell receptor (beta chain) was sequenced during a study of regulatory T cells in long-lasting Graves disease. The overall study: Graves' patients (newly diagnosed) had been on antithyroid drugs under 3 months.

As for time point: newly diagnosed GD, antithyroid drugs for less than 3 months. The TCR library was made from RNA extracted from PBMCs. According to the study, TCR beta libraries were built with iRepertoire HTBI primers and CDR3-region Arm-PCR. MiXCR, run by TCRdb on the multiplex PCR reads, gives a single entry per CDR3 protein. The table has more than 450,000 distinct CDR3 sequences, roughly 15% seen once. These data are also associated with another study on T cells in Graves' hyperthyroidism and ophthalmopathy.

This TCR was recovered from a man aged 40-55 years with Graves disease. Sequencing used peripheral blood mononuclear cells (PBMCs), obtained at new diagnosis, from a patient treated with antithyroid drugs.

The CDR3 spells CASSQDFSGTQYF. The CDR3 bases are TGCGCCAGCAGCCAAGACTTCAGTGGGACCCAGTACTTC. This chain links TRBV4-1 with TRBJ2-5, with D unresolved. This CDR3 spans 13 amino acids. Germline values: CDR1 MGHRA, CDR2 YSYEKL. The V end was cut by 0 bases, the J end by 7 bases, with 9 bases between.